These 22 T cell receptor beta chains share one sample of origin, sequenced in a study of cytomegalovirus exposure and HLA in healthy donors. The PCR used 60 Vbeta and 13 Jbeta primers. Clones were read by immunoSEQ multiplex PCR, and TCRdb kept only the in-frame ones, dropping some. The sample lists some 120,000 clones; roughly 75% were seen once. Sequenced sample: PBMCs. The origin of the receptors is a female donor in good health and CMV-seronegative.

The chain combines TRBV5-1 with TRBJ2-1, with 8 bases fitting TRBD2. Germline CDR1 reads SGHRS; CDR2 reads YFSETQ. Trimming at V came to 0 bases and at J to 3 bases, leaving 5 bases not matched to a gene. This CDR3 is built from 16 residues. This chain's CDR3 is CASSLAFGGGYNEQFF. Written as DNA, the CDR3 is TGCGCCAGCAGCTTGGCTTTCGGGGGGGGCTACAATGAGCAGTTCTTC.

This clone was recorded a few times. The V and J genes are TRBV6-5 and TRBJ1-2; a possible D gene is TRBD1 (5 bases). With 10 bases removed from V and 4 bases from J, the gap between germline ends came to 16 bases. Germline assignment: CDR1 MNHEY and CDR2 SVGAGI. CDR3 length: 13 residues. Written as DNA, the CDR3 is TGTGCCACCCACAGGAGTCAGTCCTATGGCTACACCTTC. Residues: CATHRSQSYGYTF.

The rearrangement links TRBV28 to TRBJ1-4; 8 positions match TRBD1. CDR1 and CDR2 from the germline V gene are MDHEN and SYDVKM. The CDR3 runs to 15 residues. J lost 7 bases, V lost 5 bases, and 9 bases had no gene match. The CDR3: CASSGPTGGAEKLFF. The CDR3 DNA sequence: TGTGCCAGCAGTGGACCAACAGGGGGAGCTGAAAAACTGTTTTTT.

The CDR3 protein is CASSSLMGSITPYEQYF. The DNA for the CDR3 is TGTGCCAGCAGTTCCCTCATGGGGAGCATCACCCCCTACGAGCAGTACTTC. The rearrangement links TRBV27 to TRBJ2-7; D possibly corresponds to TRBD2 (5 bases). CDR1 MNHEY and CDR2 SMNVEV come from the germline V gene (reference sequence). Trimming pared 4 bases from V and 2 bases from J, leaving 21 bases between. This CDR3 comprises 17 residues.

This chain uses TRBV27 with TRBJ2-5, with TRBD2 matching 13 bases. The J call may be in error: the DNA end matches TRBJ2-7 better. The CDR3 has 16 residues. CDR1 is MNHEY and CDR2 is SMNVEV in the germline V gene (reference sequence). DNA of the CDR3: TGTGCCAGCAGTTTGGACGGACTAGCGGGAGACTACGAGCAGTACTTC. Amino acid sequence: CASSLDGLAGDYEQYF.

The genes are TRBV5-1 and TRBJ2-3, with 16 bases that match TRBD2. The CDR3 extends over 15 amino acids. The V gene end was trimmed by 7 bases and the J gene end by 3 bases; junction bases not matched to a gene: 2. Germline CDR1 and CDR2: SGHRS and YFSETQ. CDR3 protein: CASQGLAGGTDTQYF. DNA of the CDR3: TGCGCCAGCCAGGGACTAGCGGGAGGGACAGATACGCAGTATTTT.

The CDR3 region is CASSYRGTGNTIYF. The CDR3 nucleotides read TGTGCCAGCAGTTACAGGGGTACCGGAAACACCATATATTTT. V gene TRBV2 combines with J gene TRBJ1-3, with 7 nucleotides matching TRBD1. Germline lookup yields CDR1 SNHLY and CDR2 FYNNEI. Germline trimming cut 5 bases from V and 4 bases from J; bases unmatched to any gene: 5. The CDR3 sequence is 14 residues long.

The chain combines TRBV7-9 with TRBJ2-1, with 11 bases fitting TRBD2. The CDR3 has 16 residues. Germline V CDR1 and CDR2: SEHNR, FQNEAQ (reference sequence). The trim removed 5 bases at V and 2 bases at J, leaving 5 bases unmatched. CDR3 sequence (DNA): TGTGCCAGCAGCGCCCCGGGACTAGCGGCCTACAATGAGCAGTTCTTC. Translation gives CASSAPGLAAYNEQFF.

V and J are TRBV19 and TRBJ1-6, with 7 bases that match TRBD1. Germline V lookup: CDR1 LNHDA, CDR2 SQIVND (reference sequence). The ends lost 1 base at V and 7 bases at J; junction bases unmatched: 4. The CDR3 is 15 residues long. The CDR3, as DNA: TGTGCCAGTAGTATAGCCGGCAGGGGGAATTCACCCCTCCACTTT. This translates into CASSIAGRGNSPLHF. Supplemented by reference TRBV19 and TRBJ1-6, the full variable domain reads DGGITQSPKYLFRKEGQNVTLSCEQNLNHDAMYWYRQDPGQGLRLIYYSQIVNDFQKGDIAEGYSVSREKKESFPLTVTSAQKNPTAFYLCASSIAGRGNSPLHFGNGTRLTVT.

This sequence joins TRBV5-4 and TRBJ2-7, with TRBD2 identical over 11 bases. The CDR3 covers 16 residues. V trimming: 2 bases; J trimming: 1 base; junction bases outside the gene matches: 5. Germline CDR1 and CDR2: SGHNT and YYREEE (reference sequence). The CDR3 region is CASSFGGLAGSYEQYF. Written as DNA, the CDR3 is TGTGCCAGCAGCTTTGGAGGACTAGCGGGTTCCTACGAGCAGTACTTC.

In DNA, the CDR3 is TGTGCCAGCAGCACCGGACAGCGCGCAACTAATGAAAAACTGTTTTTT. This translates into CASSTGQRATNEKLFF. This sequence joins TRBV7-8 and TRBJ1-4; possibly TRBD1 for D (6 bases). The CDR3 totals 16 residues. Germline values: CDR1 SGHVS, CDR2 FQNEAQ. Trimming stripped 5 bases from V and 0 bases from J, with 13 bases between.

CDR3 in amino acids: CASRSSTGFHTEAFF. CDR3 DNA sequence: TGTGCCAGCAGATCCTCGACAGGGTTCCACACTGAAGCTTTCTTT. V and J are TRBV27 and TRBJ1-1; 7 bases agree with TRBD1. V lost 6 bases to trimming and J lost 3 bases; unmatched junction nucleotides: 10. Germline V gene sequence: CDR1 MNHEY, CDR2 SMNVEV (reference sequence). CDR3 size: 15 residues.

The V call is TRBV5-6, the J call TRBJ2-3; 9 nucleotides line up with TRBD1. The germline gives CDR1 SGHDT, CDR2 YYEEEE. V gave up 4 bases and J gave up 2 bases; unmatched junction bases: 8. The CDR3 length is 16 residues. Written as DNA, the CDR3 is TGTGCCAGCAGCGTGGGACAGGGACCTGTCACAGATACGCAGTATTTT. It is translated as CASSVGQGPVTDTQYF. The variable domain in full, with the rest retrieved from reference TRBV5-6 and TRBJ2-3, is DAGVTQSPTHLIKTRGQQVTLRCSPKSGHDTVSWYQQALGQGPQFIFQYYEEEERQRGNFPDRFSGHQFPNYSSELNVNALLLGDSALYLCASSVGQGPVTDTQYFGPGTRLTVL.

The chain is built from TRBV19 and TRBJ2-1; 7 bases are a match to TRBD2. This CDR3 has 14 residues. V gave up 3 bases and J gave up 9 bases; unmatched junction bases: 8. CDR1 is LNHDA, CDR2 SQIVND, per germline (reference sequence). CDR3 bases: TGTGCCAGTAGTATCCGCGGGGGATCGCTTGAGCAGTTCTTC. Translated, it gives CASSIRGGSLEQFF. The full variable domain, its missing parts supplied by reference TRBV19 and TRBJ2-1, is DGGITQSPKYLFRKEGQNVTLSCEQNLNHDAMYWYRQDPGQGLRLIYYSQIVNDFQKGDIAEGYSVSREKKESFPLTVTSAQKNPTAFYLCASSIRGGSLEQFFGPGTRLTVL.

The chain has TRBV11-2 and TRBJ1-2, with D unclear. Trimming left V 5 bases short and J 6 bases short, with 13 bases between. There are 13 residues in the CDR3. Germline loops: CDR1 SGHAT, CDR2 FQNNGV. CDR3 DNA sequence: TGTGCCAGCAGCCCCTATCCTCTAGATGGCTACACCTTC. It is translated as CASSPYPLDGYTF.

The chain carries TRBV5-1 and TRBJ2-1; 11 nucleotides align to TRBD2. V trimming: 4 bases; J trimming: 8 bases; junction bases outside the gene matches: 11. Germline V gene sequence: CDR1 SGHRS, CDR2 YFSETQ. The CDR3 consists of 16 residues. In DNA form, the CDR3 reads TGCGCCAGCAGCCTACCTTCCCTAGCGGGGGGACATGAGCAGTTCTTC. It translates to CASSLPSLAGGHEQFF.

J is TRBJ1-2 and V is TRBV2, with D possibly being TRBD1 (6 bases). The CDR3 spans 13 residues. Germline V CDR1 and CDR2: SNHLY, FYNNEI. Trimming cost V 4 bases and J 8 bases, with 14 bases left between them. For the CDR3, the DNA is TGTGCCAGCAGTGGGGAACAGGGAACCGGCTACACCTTC. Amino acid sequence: CASSGEQGTGYTF.

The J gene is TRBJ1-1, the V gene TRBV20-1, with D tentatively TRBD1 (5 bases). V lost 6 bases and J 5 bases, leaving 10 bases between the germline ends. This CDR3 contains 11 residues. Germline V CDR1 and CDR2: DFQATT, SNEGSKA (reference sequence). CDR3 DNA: TGCAGTGCCAGGCACAGGACTGAAGCTTTCTTT. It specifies CSARHRTEAFF.

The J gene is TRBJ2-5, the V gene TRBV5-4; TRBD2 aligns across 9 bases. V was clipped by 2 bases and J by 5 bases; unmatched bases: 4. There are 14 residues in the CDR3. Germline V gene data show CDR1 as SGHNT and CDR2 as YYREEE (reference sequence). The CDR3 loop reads CASSFRREGETQYF. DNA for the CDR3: TGTGCCAGCAGCTTTCGGCGGGAGGGGGAGACCCAGTACTTC. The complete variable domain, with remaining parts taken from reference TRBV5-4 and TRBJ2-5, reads ETGVTQSPTHLIKTRGQQVTLRCSSQSGHNTVSWYQQALGQGPQFIFQYYREEENGRGNFPPRFSGLQFPNYSSELNVNALELDDSALYLCASSFRREGETQYFGPGTRLLVL.

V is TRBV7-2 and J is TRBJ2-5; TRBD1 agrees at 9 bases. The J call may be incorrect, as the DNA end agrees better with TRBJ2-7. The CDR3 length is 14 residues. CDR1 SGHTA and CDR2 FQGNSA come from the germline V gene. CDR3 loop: CASSRTGDSYEQYF. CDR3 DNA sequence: TGTGCCAGCAGTCGGACAGGGGACTCCTACGAGCAGTACTTC.

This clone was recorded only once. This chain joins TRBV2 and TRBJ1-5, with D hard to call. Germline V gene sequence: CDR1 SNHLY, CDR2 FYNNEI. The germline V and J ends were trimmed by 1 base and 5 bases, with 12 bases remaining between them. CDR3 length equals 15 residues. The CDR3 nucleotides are TGTGCCAGCAGTGAAGACGTTGTGGGAGATCAGCCCCAGCATTTT. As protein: CASSEDVVGDQPQHF.

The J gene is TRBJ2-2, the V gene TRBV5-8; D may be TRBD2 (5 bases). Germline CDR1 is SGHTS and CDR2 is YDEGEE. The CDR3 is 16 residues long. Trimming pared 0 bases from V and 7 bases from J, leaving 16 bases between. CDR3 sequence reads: CASSLGLSAGVGELFF. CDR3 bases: TGTGCCAGCAGCTTGGGTTTATCTGCGGGCGTCGGGGAGCTGTTTTTT.